These 23 T cell receptor beta chains were all obtained from the same sample, sequenced in a study of CD8+ T cells in alopecia areata. Reverse transcription of extracted RNA yielded cDNA, which provided the sequencing template. Clones were read by immunoSEQ multiplex PCR, and TCRdb kept only the in-frame ones, dropping some. The sample lists approximately 180,000 clones; 58% were seen once. The treatment here: oral pan-JAK inhibitor, 5-10 mg twice daily. The starting material was CD4+ T cells sorted from blood, obtained at approximately week 56, from a patient treated with tofacitinib. The origin of the receptors is a human donor with alopecia areata.

This clone was recorded a few times. The genes are TRBV29-1 and TRBJ1-1; the D is unclear. Germline CDR1 SQVTM, CDR2 ANQGSEA. V lost 4 bases and J lost 8, with 11 bases in between. There are 11 residues in the CDR3. DNA for the CDR3: TGCAGCGTTGCAGCCAGCGGAGAAGCTTTCTTT. Translation: CSVAASGEAFF.

This rearrangement joins TRBV30 to TRBJ2-1, with TRBD2 identical over 7 bases. With 3 bases clipped from V and 5 bases from J, the junction kept 22 bases outside the gene matches. The CDR3 length is 19 residues. Germline V gives CDR1 GTSNPN, CDR2 SVGIG (reference sequence). In nucleotides, the CDR3 is TGTGCCTGGAGCCCCGGGACTATGCAAGCCCAAACTGAGAACAATGAGCAGTTCTTC. Translating it yields CAWSPGTMQAQTENNEQFF.

The rearrangement uses TRBV28 and TRBJ2-4, with D possibly being TRBD2 (6 bases). In germline, CDR1 is MDHEN, CDR2 SYDVKM. The length of the CDR3 is 15 residues. V shed 10 bases and J shed 0 bases, with 16 bases lying between them. CDR3 nucleotides: TGTGCCACCGCAAATGTCGGGGGAGCCAAAAACATTCAGTACTTC. This sequence encodes CATANVGGAKNIQYF.

The chain uses TRBV29-1 and TRBJ2-1; D remains unclear. CDR3 length: 11 amino acids. The germline V gene has CDR1 SQVTM and CDR2 ANQGSEA. V was shortened by 5 bases and J by 3 bases, with 5 bases between the two germline ends. The CDR3 DNA follows: TGCAGCGTTTTTGTCTACAATGAGCAGTTCTTC. It codes for CSVFVYNEQFF.

This clone was seen a single time. This chain links TRBV4-1 with TRBJ1-4; TRBD1 agrees at 9 bases. The CDR3 totals 17 residues. Germline V CDR1 and CDR2: MGHRA, YSYEKL. Germline trimming cut 2 bases from V and 1 base from J; bases unmatched to any gene: 5. CDR3 sequence: CASSQRDRAGTNEKLFF. The CDR3 DNA reads TGCGCCAGCAGCCAAAGGGACAGGGCTGGAACTAATGAAAAACTGTTTTTT.

V and J are TRBV21-1 and TRBJ2-2; the table assigns TRBD2, which was not confirmed against the DNA. TRBV21-1 is assigned pseudogene status. CDR3 size: 16 residues. The CDR3 nucleotides read TGTGCCAGCAGCAAATTGGAGGGCCCGAACACCGGGGAGCTGTTTTTT. This sequence encodes CASSKLEGPNTGELFF.

The J gene is TRBJ1-1, the V gene TRBV6-5; D gene unclear. The CDR3 contains 14 residues. The germline V gene has CDR1 MNHEY and CDR2 SVGAGI. V gave up 6 bases and J gave up 2 bases, with 13 bases separating them. Written as DNA, the CDR3 is TGTGCCAGCAGAGAGACCAATACAAACACTGAAGCTTTCTTT. Its translation is CASRETNTNTEAFF.

The chain carries TRBV7-9 and TRBJ2-3, with 13 nucleotides matching TRBD2. The CDR3 spans 15 residues. From germline, CDR1 is SEHNR and CDR2 FQNEAQ (reference sequence). V trimming: 5 bases; J trimming: 3 bases; junction bases outside the gene matches: 2. Written as DNA, the CDR3 is TGTGCCAGCAGCCAGACTAGCGGGGGGACAGATACGCAGTATTTT. Amino acids: CASSQTSGGTDTQYF.

The chain carries TRBV29-1 and TRBJ1-4; D perhaps matches TRBD1 (5 bases). The CDR3 runs 13 residues. Germline assignment: CDR1 SQVTM and CDR2 ANQGSEA. The V gene lost 0 bases and the J gene lost 5 bases, with 7 bases spanning the gap. CDR3 bases: TGCAGCGTTGAAGACAGGGCGAATGAAAAACTGTTTTTT. Encoded protein: CSVEDRANEKLFF.

The genes are TRBV29-1 and TRBJ1-1, with 7 nucleotides matching TRBD1. V shed 1 base and J 4 bases; nucleotides not matched to a gene: 9. The germline V gene has CDR1 SQVTM and CDR2 ANQGSEA. The CDR3 extends over 15 amino acids. In DNA form, the CDR3 reads TGCAGCGTTGAAGGAGGAGGGGGCGGTAGCACTGAAGCTTTCTTT. Translating it yields CSVEGGGGGSTEAFF.

This sequence joins TRBV2 and TRBJ2-5; 10 bases fit TRBD2. With V trimmed by 4 bases and J by 5 bases, 7 bases remained unmatched. There are 15 residues in the CDR3. The germline gives CDR1 SNHLY, CDR2 FYNNEI. CDR3: CASSGRTSGRETQYF. The CDR3 DNA follows: TGTGCCAGCAGTGGCCGGACTAGCGGACGGGAGACCCAGTACTTC.

The chain couples TRBV7-2 to TRBJ1-1; a possible D gene is TRBD1 (5 bases). The CDR3 length is 13 residues. Germline values: CDR1 SGHTA, CDR2 FQGNSA. The V end lost 7 bases, the J end lost 6 bases, and 15 bases lay between the germline ends. The CDR3 reads CASNQGRKAEAFF. In DNA, the CDR3 is TGTGCCAGCAACCAGGGTAGGAAGGCTGAAGCTTTCTTT.

The rearrangement joins TRBV5-1 to TRBJ1-2, with TRBD1 matching 7 bases. In germline, CDR1 is SGHRS, CDR2 YFSETQ. V shed 5 bases and J 1 base; nucleotides not matched to a gene: 11. CDR3 length equals 16 residues. The DNA of the CDR3 is TGCGCCAGCAGAGCCGGACAGGAGACGATTAACTATGGCTACACCTTC. It encodes CASRAGQETINYGYTF.

The V gene is TRBV20-1, the J gene TRBJ1-4; D remains unclear. Germline CDR1 is DFQATT and CDR2 is SNEGSKA (reference sequence). The CDR3 runs to 11 residues. Deletions cut 1 base from V and 8 bases from J, with 5 bases between. The CDR3 region has the DNA TGCAGTGCTAGAGGAGGGGAAAAACTGTTTTTT. This codes for CSARGGEKLFF.

The rearrangement joins TRBV15 to TRBJ1-1, with D possibly TRBD1 on 6 matching bases. V dropped 5 bases and J dropped 0 bases, with 13 bases sitting between them. Germline V gives CDR1 LNHNV, CDR2 YYDKDF (reference sequence). This CDR3 is 15 amino acids long. The CDR3 loop is CATSSGGAMNTEAFF. The CDR3 coding sequence is TGTGCCACCAGCTCCGGGGGGGCCATGAACACTGAAGCTTTCTTT.

The CDR3 region has the DNA TGTGCCTGGAGCGGGCAGACTAACTATGGCTACACCTTC. Residues: CAWSGQTNYGYTF. The rearrangement joins TRBV30 to TRBJ1-2; D uncertain. Germline-derived CDR1 and CDR2 are GTSNPN and SVGIG (reference sequence). Trimming shortened V by 3 bases and J by 0 bases, and 8 bases separated the two germline ends. The CDR3 is 13 residues long.

A single count supports this clone. The chain uses TRBV20-1 and TRBJ2-1; D is ambiguous. V was cut by 4 bases and J by 10 bases, with 11 bases left in between. Germline CDR1 and CDR2: DFQATT and SNEGSKA (reference sequence). The length of the CDR3 is 11 residues. The CDR3 here is CSATWSREQFF. The CDR3 DNA reads as TGCAGTGCTACGTGGAGCAGAGAGCAGTTCTTC.

The chain carries TRBV7-6 and TRBJ2-7, with 10 bases lining up with TRBD1. CDR3 length equals 15 residues. Germline-derived CDR1 and CDR2 are SGHVS and FNYEAQ. V was pared by 5 bases and J by 9 bases, with 13 bases of the junction left unmatched. The CDR3 loop is CASSKDRDRGWRQYF. The CDR3 nucleotides are TGTGCCAGCAGCAAAGACCGGGACAGGGGATGGAGGCAGTACTTC.

J is TRBJ1-2 and V is TRBV29-1; maybe TRBD1 (5 bases). This CDR3 region has 12 residues. Trimming stripped 5 bases from V and 4 bases from J, with 11 bases between. Germline V gene sequence: CDR1 SQVTM, CDR2 ANQGSEA. CDR3 region: CSVSGYAYGYTF. CDR3 DNA sequence: TGCAGCGTTTCAGGGTATGCCTATGGCTACACCTTC.

About this clone: Other DNA sequences of this sample code for an identical CDR3. The chain is built from TRBV7-9 and TRBJ2-7; D is uncertain. Looked up from germline, CDR1 is SEHNR and CDR2 is FQNEAQ (reference sequence). Trimming stripped 4 bases from V and 2 bases from J, with 3 bases between. The CDR3 is 11 amino acids. CDR3 in amino acids: CASSSPYEQYF. The CDR3, as DNA: TGTGCCAGCAGCTCTCCCTACGAGCAGTACTTC.

This clone was counted a few times. CDR3 sequence reads: CAWSYGRGGYQPQHF. CDR3 coding DNA: TGTGCCTGGAGTTATGGCAGGGGGGGTTATCAGCCCCAGCATTTT. The gene calls are TRBV30 and TRBJ1-5; 7 bases line up with TRBD1. The V segment lost 2 bases and the J segment 5 bases; nucleotides outside the gene matches: 9. Germline CDR1 reads GTSNPN; CDR2 reads SVGIG (reference sequence). The CDR3 length is 15 residues.

The rearrangement uses TRBV13 and TRBJ2-2; TRBD1 agrees at 10 bases. The CDR3 is made up of 16 amino acids. From germline, CDR1 is PRHDT and CDR2 FYEKMQ (reference sequence). J gave up 3 bases and V 4 bases, and 5 bases lay outside the gene matches. The DNA for the CDR3 is TGTGCCAGCAGCTCTTCGACAGGGGGCTACACCGGGGAGCTGTTTTTT. Its translation: CASSSSTGGYTGELFF.

This clone was counted between two and nine times. The J gene is TRBJ1-1, the V gene TRBV29-1; D not resolved. The CDR3 loop spans 11 amino acids. V shed 3 bases and J shed 2 bases, with 4 bases lying between them. The germline CDR1 and CDR2 sequences are SQVTM and ANQGSEA. The DNA of the CDR3 is TGCAGCGTTGAGACTAACACTGAAGCTTTCTTT. It yields the protein CSVETNTEAFF.